Listed below are T cell receptor beta chains from one sample, sequenced in a study of human T cells and chemical hapten exposure. TCRdb fed the RACE reads into MiXCR, producing one record per CDR3 protein. This sample has fewer than 95,000 distinct CDR3 sequences; approximately 9.9% occur once, and the top ten carry about 2%. Sample: whole blood, taken in connection with sensitization to the hapten diphenylcyclopropenone (DPC). The receptor set was obtained from a man between 40 and 49 years old with alopecia areata. Some clones in this sample may be carry-over from other donors' samples. Both conserved end residues are part of each CDR3. D genes are given only for firm matches. The size field is filled for only some rows; it gives once, few, many or a size class.

j_call v_call d_call clone_size cdr3_nt cdr3_aa
TRBJ1-2 TRBV27 TRBD1 NA TGTGCCAGCAGTTCCCGGACAGGTCTTTTTGGGAACTATGGCTACACCTTC CASSSRTGLFGNYGYTF
TRBJ1-5 TRBV7-2 NA few TGTGCCAGCAGCTTAGCGGATCGTCAGCCCCAGCATTTT CASSLADRQPQHF
TRBJ1-1 TRBV10-3 NA few TGTGCCATCAGTGACATCGGGGTCACTGAAGCTTTCTTT CAISDIGVTEAFF
TRBJ1-1 TRBV5-1 TRBD1 few TGCGCCAGCAGCTTGGTGGGACAGCTTATGAACACTGAAGCTTTCTTT CASSLVGQLMNTEAFF
TRBJ2-7 TRBV28 TRBD1 NA TGTGCCAGCAGTCTCCCCGGGACAGGGGACCACGAGCAGTACTTC CASSLPGTGDHEQYF
TRBJ2-2 TRBV5-4 NA NA TGTGCCAGCAGCTCGGGACCTACGAACACCGGGGAGCTGTTTTTT CASSSGPTNTGELFF
TRBJ2-3 TRBV29-1 NA few TGCAGCGTTTGGAGGCCAGATACGCAGTATTTT CSVWRPDTQYF
TRBJ2-7 TRBV27 NA NA TGTGCCAGCAGTTTAGGACAGAGTCGGCTCTACGAGCAGTACTTC CASSLGQSRLYEQYF
TRBJ1-6 TRBV6-6 NA NA TGTGCCAGCAGTTACCCCCTGGGCCTAGAGGGGTCACCCCTCCACTTT CASSYPLGLEGSPLHF
TRBJ2-3 TRBV24-1 NA NA TGTGCCACCAGTGATTTGCGCTTAGAAAGCACAGATACGCAGTATTTT CATSDLRLESTDTQYF
TRBJ1-2 TRBV11-1 NA NA TGTGCCAGCAGTCCTGTGAACTCGGGGTATGGCTACACCTTC CASSPVNSGYGYTF
TRBJ2-1 TRBV7-9 NA few TGTGCCAGCAGCTCCGCCCTGGAGGGAGACAATGAGCAGTTCTTC CASSSALEGDNEQFF
TRBJ2-5 TRBV4-1 NA NA TGCGCCAGCAGCGCCCGTCCGCGGGACTTATTCTACCAAGAGACCCAGTACTTC CASSARPRDLFYQETQYF
TRBJ2-5 TRBV6-2/TRBV6-3 NA NA TGTGCCAGCAGTTACTCCTGGCGACAAGAGACCCAGTACTTC CASSYSWRQETQYF
TRBJ2-7 TRBV20-1 TRBD2 many TGCAGTGCTATACCGGGACTAGCCGACCCGACTTACGAGCAGTACTTC CSAIPGLADPTYEQYF
TRBJ2-3 TRBV7-8 TRBD2 many TGTGCCAGCAGCTTATACATAGCGGGAGGGCGCACAGATACGCAGTATTTT CASSLYIAGGRTDTQYF
TRBJ2-3 TRBV4-3 NA few TGCGCCAGCAGCCAAGCGCATACAGATACGCAGTATTTT CASSQAHTDTQYF
TRBJ2-2 TRBV2 NA many TGTGCCAGCGGGACGGACACCGGGGAGCTGTTTTTT CASGTDTGELFF
TRBJ2-1 TRBV24-1 NA NA TGTGCCACCAGTGATTGGGTGAATGAGCAGTTCTTC CATSDWVNEQFF
TRBJ1-6 TRBV30 NA few TGTGCCTGGAGTGTACTCAGCTCCTATAATTCACCCCTCCACTTT CAWSVLSSYNSPLHF
TRBJ1-4 TRBV29-1 NA few TGCAGCGTTGAAGATCGGGGGGCCGCGGAAAAACTGTTTTTT CSVEDRGAAEKLFF
TRBJ2-2 TRBV28 TRBD2 few TGTGCCAGCAGTTCATGGGGACTAGCGGAGAACACCGGGGAGCTGTTTTTT CASSSWGLAENTGELFF
TRBJ2-4 TRBV10-1 NA few TGCGCCAGCAGTGAAGGGGTGTCCGACCTAGCCAAAAACATTCAGTACTTC CASSEGVSDLAKNIQYF
TRBJ1-1 TRBV12-5 NA many TGTGCTAGTGGCTTGGGTACGGCGAACACTGAAGCTTTCTTT CASGLGTANTEAFF
TRBJ2-5 TRBV18 TRBD1 few TGTGCCAGCTCACCAGCTGGGACAGTGGCACTAGAGACCCAGTACTTC CASSPAGTVALETQYF
TRBJ1-2 TRBV19 NA NA TGTGCCAGTAGTCGGTCCCCCACTATCGGTGGCTACACCTTC CASSRSPTIGGYTF
TRBJ1-6 TRBV5-1 NA many TGCGCCAGCAGCTTGGCTGGCGGGAAGAATAATTCACCCCTCCACTTT CASSLAGGKNNSPLHF
TRBJ1-5 TRBV12-3/TRBV12-4 NA few TGTGCCAGCGGCGGGGGGGGGACAACGAATCAGCCCCAGCATTTT CASGGGGTTNQPQHF